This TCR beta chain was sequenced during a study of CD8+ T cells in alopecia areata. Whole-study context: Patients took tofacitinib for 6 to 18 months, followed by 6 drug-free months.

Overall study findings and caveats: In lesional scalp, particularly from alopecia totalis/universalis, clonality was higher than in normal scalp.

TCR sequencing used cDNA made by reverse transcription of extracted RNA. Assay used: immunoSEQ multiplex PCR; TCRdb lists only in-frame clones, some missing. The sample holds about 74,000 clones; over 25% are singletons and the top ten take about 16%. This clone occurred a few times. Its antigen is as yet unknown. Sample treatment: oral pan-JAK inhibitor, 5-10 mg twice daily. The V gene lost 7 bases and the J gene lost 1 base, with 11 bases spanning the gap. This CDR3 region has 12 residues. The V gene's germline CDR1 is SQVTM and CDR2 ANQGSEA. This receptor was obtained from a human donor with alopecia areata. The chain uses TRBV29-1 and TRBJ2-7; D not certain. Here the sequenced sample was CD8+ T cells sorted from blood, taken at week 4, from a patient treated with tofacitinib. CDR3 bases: TGCAGCGCCTTCGACACTTCCTACGAGCAGTACTTC. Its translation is CSAFDTSYEQYF.